Given below is one T cell receptor beta chain in context. V shed 8 bases and J shed 2 bases, with 18 bases lying between them. Germline assignment: CDR1 MNHEY and CDR2 SMNVEV (reference sequence). This CDR3 is built from 15 residues. The source of the sample is a study of blood T cell repertoires in COVID-19. Background on the study: The cDNA or gDNA used as material had been derived from T cells, B-cell-depleted T cells, or PBMCs.

Original processing notes: The authors estimated nucleated cell counts from reference gene primer amplification. Profiling relied on immunoSEQ multiplex PCR, and the TCRdb table lists in-frame clones only, not all of them. V and J calls and clone size are those listed in that table; D and trimming were worked out from the DNA. Of about 310,000 clones listed, around 86% are singletons. This receptor was identified in a man aged 50 or older with active or convalescent COVID-19. The specimen sequenced was peripheral blood. V is TRBV27 and J is TRBJ1-1, with D unclear. This CDR3 reads CASSRYLGINTEAFF. CDR3 in DNA: TGTGCCAGCTCCCGATACTTGGGCATTAACACTGAAGCTTTCTTT.